This TCR beta chain was recorded in a study of blood T cell repertoires in COVID-19. This table comes from immunoSEQ multiplex PCR, and its TCRdb copy is limited to in-frame clones, with some not included. The sample yields roughly 170,000 clones, roughly 80% seen once. The CDR3 is 10 residues long. Per the germline V gene, CDR1 is MDHEN and CDR2 is SYDVKM. Trimming stripped 8 bases from V and 3 bases from J, with 5 bases between. The clonotype comes from a middle-aged woman with acute COVID-19. This chain joins TRBV28 and TRBJ2-7; no firm D call. The sample consisted of PBMCs or T cells enriched from blood (not recorded which). The CDR3 bases are TGTGCCAGCGGAGACTACGAGCAGTACTTC. Its protein product is CASGDYEQYF.